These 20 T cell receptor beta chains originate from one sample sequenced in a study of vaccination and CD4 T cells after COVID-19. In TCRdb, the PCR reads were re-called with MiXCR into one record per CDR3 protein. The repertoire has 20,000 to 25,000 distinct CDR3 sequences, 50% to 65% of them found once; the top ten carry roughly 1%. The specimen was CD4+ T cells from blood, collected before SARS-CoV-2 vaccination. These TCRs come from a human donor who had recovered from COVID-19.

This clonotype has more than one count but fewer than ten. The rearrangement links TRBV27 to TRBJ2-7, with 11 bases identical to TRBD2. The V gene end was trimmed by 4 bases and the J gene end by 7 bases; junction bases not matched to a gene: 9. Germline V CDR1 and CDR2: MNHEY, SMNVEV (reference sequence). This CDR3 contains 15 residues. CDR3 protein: CASSSPGLAVLEQYF. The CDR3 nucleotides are TGTGCCAGCAGTTCACCGGGACTAGCGGTTCTTGAGCAGTACTTC.

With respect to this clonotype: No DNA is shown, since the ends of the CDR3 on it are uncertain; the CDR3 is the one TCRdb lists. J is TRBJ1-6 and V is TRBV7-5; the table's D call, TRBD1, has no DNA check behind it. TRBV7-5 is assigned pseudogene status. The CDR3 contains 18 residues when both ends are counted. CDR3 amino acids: CISVSRWGQARLNSPLHF.

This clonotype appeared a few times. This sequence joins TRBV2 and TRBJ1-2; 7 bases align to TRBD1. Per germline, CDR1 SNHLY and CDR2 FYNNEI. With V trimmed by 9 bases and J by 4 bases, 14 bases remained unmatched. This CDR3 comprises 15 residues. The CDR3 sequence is CASPDVYRGGYGYTF. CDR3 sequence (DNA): TGTGCCAGTCCCGATGTCTACAGGGGCGGCTATGGCTACACCTTC.

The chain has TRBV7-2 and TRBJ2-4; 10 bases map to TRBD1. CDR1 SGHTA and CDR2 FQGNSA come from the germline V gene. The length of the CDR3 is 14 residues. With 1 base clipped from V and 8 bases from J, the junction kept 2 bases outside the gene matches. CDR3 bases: TGTGCCAGCAGCTTAGGACAGGGGGCGGACATTCAGTACTTC. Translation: CASSLGQGADIQYF.

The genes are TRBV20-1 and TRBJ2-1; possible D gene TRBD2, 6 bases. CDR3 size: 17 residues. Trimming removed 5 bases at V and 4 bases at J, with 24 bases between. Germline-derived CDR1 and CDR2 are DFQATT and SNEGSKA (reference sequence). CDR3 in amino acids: CSAPGLDQSTPYNEQFF. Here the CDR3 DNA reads TGCAGTGCTCCGGGACTGGACCAGAGCACTCCGTACAATGAGCAGTTCTTC.

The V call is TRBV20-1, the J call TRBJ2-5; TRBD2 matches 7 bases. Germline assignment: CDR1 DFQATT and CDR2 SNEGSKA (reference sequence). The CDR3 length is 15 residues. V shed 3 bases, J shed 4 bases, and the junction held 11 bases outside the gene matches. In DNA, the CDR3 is TGCAGTGCTAGTGGTGCGGCGGGAGCGTCAGAGACCCAGTACTTC. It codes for CSASGAAGASETQYF.

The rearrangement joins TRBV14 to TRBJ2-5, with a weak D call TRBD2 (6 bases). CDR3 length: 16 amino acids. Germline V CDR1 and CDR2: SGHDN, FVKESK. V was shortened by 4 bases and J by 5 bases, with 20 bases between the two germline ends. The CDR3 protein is CASSPAGQSSVETQYF. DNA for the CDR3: TGTGCCAGCAGCCCTGCGGGGCAGTCCTCCGTGGAGACCCAGTACTTC.

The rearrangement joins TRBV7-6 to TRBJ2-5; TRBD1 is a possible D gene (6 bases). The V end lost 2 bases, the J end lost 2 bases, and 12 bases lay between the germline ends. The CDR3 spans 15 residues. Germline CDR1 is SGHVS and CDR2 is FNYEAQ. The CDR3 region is CASSLQGIPQETQYF. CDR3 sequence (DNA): TGTGCCAGCAGCTTACAGGGGATTCCACAAGAGACCCAGTACTTC.

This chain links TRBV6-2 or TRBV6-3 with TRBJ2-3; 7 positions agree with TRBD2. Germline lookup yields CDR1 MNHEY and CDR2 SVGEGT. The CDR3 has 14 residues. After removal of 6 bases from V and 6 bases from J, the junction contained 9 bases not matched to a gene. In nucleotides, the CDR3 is TGTGCCAGCAGCCCGTTGGCGGGAGTTGATACGCAGTATTTT. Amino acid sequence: CASSPLAGVDTQYF.

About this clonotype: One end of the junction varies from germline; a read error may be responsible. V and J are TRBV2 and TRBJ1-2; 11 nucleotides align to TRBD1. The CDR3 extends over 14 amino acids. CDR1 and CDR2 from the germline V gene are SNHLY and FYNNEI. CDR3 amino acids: CANSEDRGLGGYTF. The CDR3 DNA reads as TGTGCCAACAGTGAGGACAGGGGGCTTGGTGGCTACACCTTC.

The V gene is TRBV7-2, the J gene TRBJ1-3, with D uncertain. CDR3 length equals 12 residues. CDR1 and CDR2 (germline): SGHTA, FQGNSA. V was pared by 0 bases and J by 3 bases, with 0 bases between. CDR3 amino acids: CASSLAGNTIYF. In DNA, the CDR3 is TGTGCCAGCAGCTTAGCTGGAAACACCATATATTTT.

CDR3 sequence (DNA): TGTGCCAGCAGTCGGACACCCCTCTCCTACGAGCAGTACTTC. This translates into CASSRTPLSYEQYF. The chain links TRBV28 to TRBJ2-7; a weak D match, TRBD1 (5 bases). The germline CDR1 and CDR2 sequences are MDHEN and SYDVKM. The CDR3 spans 14 residues. V was clipped by 5 bases and J by 0 bases, with 11 bases between them.

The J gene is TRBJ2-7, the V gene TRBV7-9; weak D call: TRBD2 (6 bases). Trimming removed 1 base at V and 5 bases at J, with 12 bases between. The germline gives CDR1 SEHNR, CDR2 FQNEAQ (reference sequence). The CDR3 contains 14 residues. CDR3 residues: CASSLDREFDEQYF. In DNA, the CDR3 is TGTGCCAGCAGCTTAGATCGGGAGTTTGACGAGCAGTACTTC.

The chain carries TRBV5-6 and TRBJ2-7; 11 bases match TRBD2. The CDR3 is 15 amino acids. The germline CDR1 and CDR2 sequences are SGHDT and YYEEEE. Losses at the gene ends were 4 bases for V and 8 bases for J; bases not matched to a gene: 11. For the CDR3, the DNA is TGTGCCAGCAGCCCTGGTACTAGCGGGAGAACGAAGCAGTACTTC. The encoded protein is CASSPGTSGRTKQYF.

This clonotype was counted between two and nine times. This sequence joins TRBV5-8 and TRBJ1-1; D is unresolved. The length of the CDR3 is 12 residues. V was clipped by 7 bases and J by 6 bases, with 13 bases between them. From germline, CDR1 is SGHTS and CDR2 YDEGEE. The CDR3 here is CASSPRAPEAFF. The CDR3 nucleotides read TGTGCCAGCTCTCCACGTGCCCCTGAAGCTTTCTTT.

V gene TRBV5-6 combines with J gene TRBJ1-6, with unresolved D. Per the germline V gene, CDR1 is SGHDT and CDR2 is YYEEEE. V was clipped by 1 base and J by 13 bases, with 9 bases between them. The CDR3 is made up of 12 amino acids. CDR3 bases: TGTGCCAGCAGCTTGCCCGGTGTTCCCCTCCACTTT. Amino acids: CASSLPGVPLHF. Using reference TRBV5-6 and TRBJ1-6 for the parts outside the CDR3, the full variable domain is DAGVTQSPTHLIKTRGQQVTLRCSPKSGHDTVSWYQQALGQGPQFIFQYYEEEERQRGNFPDRFSGHQFPNYSSELNVNALLLGDSALYLCASSLPGVPLHFGNGTRLTVT.

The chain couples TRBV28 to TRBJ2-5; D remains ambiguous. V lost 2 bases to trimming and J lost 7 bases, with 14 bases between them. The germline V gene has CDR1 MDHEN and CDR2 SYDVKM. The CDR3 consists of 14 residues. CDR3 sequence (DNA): TGTGCCAGCAGTTTAACCCTGGGCCTAGTGACCCAGTACTTC. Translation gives CASSLTLGLVTQYF.

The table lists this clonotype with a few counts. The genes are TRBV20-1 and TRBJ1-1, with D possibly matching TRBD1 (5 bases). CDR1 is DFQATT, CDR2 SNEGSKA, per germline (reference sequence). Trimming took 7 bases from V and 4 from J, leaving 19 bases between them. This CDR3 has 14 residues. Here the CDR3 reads CSVFDLGTGTEAFF. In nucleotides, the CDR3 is TGCAGTGTGTTTGACTTAGGGACGGGCACTGAAGCTTTCTTT.

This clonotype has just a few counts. The CDR3 sequence is CSARGSQETQYF. In DNA form, the CDR3 reads TGCAGTGCTAGAGGTTCCCAAGAGACCCAGTACTTC. The chain has TRBV20-1 and TRBJ2-5; D gene unclear. The CDR3 extends over 12 amino acids. CDR1 and CDR2 (germline): DFQATT, SNEGSKA (reference sequence). V lost 1 base, J lost 1 base, and 4 bases lay in between.

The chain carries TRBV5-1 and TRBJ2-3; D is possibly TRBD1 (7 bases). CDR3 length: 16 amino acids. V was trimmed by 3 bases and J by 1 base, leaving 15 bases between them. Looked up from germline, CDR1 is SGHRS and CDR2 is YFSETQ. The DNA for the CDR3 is TGCGCCAGCAGCTCGCTAACAGGGGAGGGCACAGATACGCAGTATTTT. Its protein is CASSSLTGEGTDTQYF.